This T cell receptor (beta chain) originates from a study of response to subunit inactivated influenza vaccine. Study conclusions and caveats: After each seasonal influenza vaccination, few new T cells are recruited, the authors suggested.

Each CDR3 protein gets one entry after TCRdb re-called the RT-PCR reads with MiXCR. Of about 650,000 distinct CDR3 sequences detected, 13% to 15% appear once; the ten largest clones hold approximately 7.6%. V lost 3 bases and J lost 10; bases outside the gene matches: 7. CDR3 length equals 15 residues. As for this clonotype: Its antigen remains unknown.

The source was PBMCs from blood, collected 14 to 15 days before vaccination. This TCR came from a man aged 50-59 years who received an inactivated influenza vaccine. The V gene is TRBV12-3 or TRBV12-4, the J gene TRBJ1-6; 9 nucleotides line up with TRBD1. The chain's CDR3 is CASSFGQGTVSPLHF. As DNA, the CDR3 is TGTGCCAGCAGTTTTGGACAGGGGACGGTCTCACCCCTCCACTTT.